Following are 25 T cell receptor beta chains from one sample sequenced in a study. MiXCR, applied by TCRdb to the RT-PCR reads, yields one record per CDR3 protein. Of 650,000 to 800,000 distinct CDR3 sequences listed, 14% are singletons. The sequenced sample consisted of memory CD4+ T cells from blood. Every receptor here comes from a female donor in good health, serving as a healthy control.

The chain employs TRBV29-1 and TRBJ1-3, with TRBD1 matching 7 bases. J gave up 4 bases and V 6 bases, and 6 bases lay outside the gene matches. The CDR3 is made up of 13 amino acids. Germline V CDR1 and CDR2: SQVTM, ANQGSEA. The CDR3 DNA reads as TGCAGCGTCGGACAGGTCGCAGGAAACACCATATATTTT. This sequence encodes CSVGQVAGNTIYF.

This clonotype appeared many times. V and J are TRBV6-5 and TRBJ2-7, with 11 bases fitting TRBD1. Germline CDR1 is MNHEY and CDR2 is SVGAGI. The CDR3 totals 15 residues. Trimming removed 6 bases from V and 6 bases from J; junction bases left unmatched: 10. The CDR3, as DNA: TGTGCCAGCAGAAACCGGGACAGGGGGTTGGGCGAGCAGTACTTC. Encoded protein: CASRNRDRGLGEQYF.

The CDR3 DNA sequence: TGCAGTGCTAGGGGGGACAGGAGAGACTATGGCTACACCTTC. Protein sequence: CSARGDRRDYGYTF. The chain is built from TRBV20-1 and TRBJ1-2; 8 positions match TRBD1. Germline values: CDR1 DFQATT, CDR2 SNEGSKA (reference sequence). The CDR3 is 14 amino acids. V dropped 3 bases and J dropped 3; count of bases not matched to a gene: 6.

This clonotype was detected a few times. The chain combines TRBV3-1 with TRBJ2-3; possible D gene TRBD1, 5 bases. The CDR3 has 17 residues. Trimming took 0 bases from V and 2 from J, leaving 15 bases between them. The germline V gene encodes CDR1 LGHDT and CDR2 YNNKEL (reference sequence). The chain's CDR3 is CASSQDGAGQATDTQYF. CDR3 coding DNA: TGTGCCAGCAGCCAAGATGGGGCAGGACAAGCCACAGATACGCAGTATTTT.

This clonotype appeared a few times. The chain combines TRBV20-1 with TRBJ2-1; 14 nucleotides line up with TRBD2. The CDR3 is 21 amino acids. Germline assignment: CDR1 DFQATT and CDR2 SNEGSKA (reference sequence). With 1 base clipped from V and 8 bases from J, the junction kept 22 bases outside the gene matches. CDR3 bases: TGCAGTGCTAGAGTTCGAGGGGGACTAGCGGGAGACCCGGGACCTCTCGATGAGCAGTTCTTC. Translated, it gives CSARVRGGLAGDPGPLDEQFF.

This clonotype was counted between two and nine times. CDR3 sequence: CSGSGLAGGRWYNEQFF. CDR3 sequence (DNA): TGCAGCGGATCGGGACTAGCGGGGGGGCGGTGGTACAATGAGCAGTTCTTC. This chain links TRBV29-1 with TRBJ2-1; 16 bases map to TRBD2. The CDR3 has 17 residues. CDR1 is SQVTM and CDR2 is ANQGSEA in the germline V gene. V lost 7 bases and J lost 4; bases outside the gene matches: 10.

The genes are TRBV12-3 or TRBV12-4 and TRBJ1-6; no clear D. The CDR3 is 18 amino acids. The ends were cut back, 2 bases at V and 3 bases at J, with 17 bases in the middle. The CDR3 is CASSLSRPRPDYNSPLHF. The CDR3 DNA follows: TGTGCCAGCAGTTTATCTAGGCCAAGACCCGACTATAATTCACCCCTCCACTTT.

This sequence joins TRBV20-1 and TRBJ1-2; TRBD1 is a possible D gene (5 bases). CDR1 and CDR2 (germline): DFQATT, SNEGSKA (reference sequence). The V gene lost 6 bases and the J gene lost 8 bases, with 28 bases spanning the gap. This CDR3 is 16 amino acids long. The DNA of the CDR3 is TGCAGTGCCGCTGATCGGCAGGGTTCAAACGTTGCGGGCTACACCTTC. This translates into CSAADRQGSNVAGYTF.

The chain employs TRBV20-1 and TRBJ1-5; tentative D call: TRBD1 (5 bases). V lost 3 bases, J lost 3 bases, and 9 bases lay in between. Per germline, CDR1 DFQATT and CDR2 SNEGSKA (reference sequence). The CDR3 is 13 residues long. For the CDR3, the DNA is TGCAGTGCTAGTTCGGGGGTCAATCAGCCCCAGCATTTT. Protein sequence: CSASSGVNQPQHF.

This clonotype was observed at least ten times. The J gene is TRBJ1-6, the V gene TRBV20-1; 8 nucleotides align to TRBD1. The germline gives CDR1 DFQATT, CDR2 SNEGSKA (reference sequence). This CDR3 is built from 15 residues. J was trimmed by 5 bases and V by 6 bases; bases with no gene match: 9. The CDR3 sequence: CSAARTGTNNSPLHF. DNA of the CDR3: TGCAGTGCGGCAAGGACAGGGACTAATAATTCACCCCTCCACTTT.

Only a few counts were recorded for this clonotype. The genes are TRBV11-1 and TRBJ2-5; D is undetermined. The CDR3 spans 13 residues. With 7 bases removed from V and 2 bases from J, the gap between germline ends came to 11 bases. Germline CDR1 is SGHAT and CDR2 is FQDESV (reference sequence). The CDR3 sequence: CASTIGLQETQYF. CDR3 DNA: TGTGCCAGCACCATAGGCTTACAAGAGACCCAGTACTTC.

This clonotype appeared a few times. V and J are TRBV6-1 and TRBJ1-1, with D possibly TRBD1 on 6 matching bases. The V gene's germline CDR1 is MNHNS and CDR2 SASEGT. V was pared by 7 bases and J by 7 bases, with 10 bases between. There are 11 residues in the CDR3. CDR3 residues: CASTGQREAFF. CDR3 nucleotides: TGTGCCAGCACCGGACAGCGTGAAGCTTTCTTT.

This clonotype was counted a few times. The chain joins TRBV20-1 to TRBJ2-1; D unclear. Deletions cut 3 bases from V and 3 bases from J, with 9 bases between. From germline, CDR1 is DFQATT and CDR2 SNEGSKA (reference sequence). The CDR3 runs 13 residues. The CDR3 spells CSARNTIYNEQFF. The CDR3 DNA follows: TGCAGTGCTAGGAATACGATCTACAATGAGCAGTTCTTC.

The rearrangement uses TRBV7-8 and TRBJ2-1; TRBD2 aligns across 8 bases. Trimming removed 4 bases from V and 6 bases from J; junction bases left unmatched: 14. This CDR3 comprises 17 residues. Germline-derived CDR1 and CDR2 are SGHVS and FQNEAQ. DNA for the CDR3: TGTGCCAGCAGCTACTTAGTGTCGGGAGGGCCCCGCAATGAGCAGTTCTTC. Protein: CASSYLVSGGPRNEQFF. Full variable domain (missing parts from reference TRBV7-8 and TRBJ2-1): GAGVSQSPRYKVAKRGQDVALRCDPISGHVSLFWYQQALGQGPEFLTYFQNEAQLDKSGLPSDRFFAERPEGSVSTLKIQRTQQEDSAVYLCASSYLVSGGPRNEQFFGPGTRLTVL.

This clonotype was detected a few times. This CDR3 reads CATSDLGLKTQYF. The CDR3 region has the DNA TGTGCCACCAGTGATTTGGGTCTGAAGACCCAGTACTTC. The genes are TRBV24-1 and TRBJ2-5; D is ambiguous. The V end was cut by 0 bases, the J end by 6 bases, with 7 bases between. This CDR3 has 13 residues. Germline CDR1 and CDR2: KGHDR and SFDVKD.

This sequence joins TRBV30 and TRBJ1-1; TRBD1 might be the D (6 bases). The germline V gene has CDR1 GTSNPN and CDR2 SVGIG (reference sequence). V was shortened by 5 bases and J by 2 bases, with 18 bases between the two germline ends. The CDR3 extends over 15 amino acids. CDR3 region: CAWHKGLTGNTEAFF. The CDR3 region has the DNA TGTGCCTGGCACAAGGGGTTGACAGGTAACACTGAAGCTTTCTTT. Full variable domain (remainder filled in from reference TRBV30 and TRBJ1-1): SQTIHQWPATLVQPVGSPLSLECTVEGTSNPNLYWYRQAAGRGLQLLFYSVGIGQISSEVPQNLSASRPQDRQFILSSKKLLLSDSGFYLCAWHKGLTGNTEAFFGQGTRLTVV.

This chain uses TRBV5-4 with TRBJ2-5, with D tentatively TRBD1 or TRBD2 (6 bases each). CDR1 is SGHNT and CDR2 is YYREEE in the germline V gene (reference sequence). The CDR3 loop spans 14 amino acids. V was pared by 1 base and J by 4 bases, with 11 bases between. The CDR3: CASSLTGAGETQYF. The CDR3 region has the DNA TGTGCCAGCAGCTTGACGGGGGCGGGAGAGACCCAGTACTTC. The full variable domain, with the rest looked up from reference TRBV5-4 and TRBJ2-5, is ETGVTQSPTHLIKTRGQQVTLRCSSQSGHNTVSWYQQALGQGPQFIFQYYREEENGRGNFPPRFSGLQFPNYSSELNVNALELDDSALYLCASSLTGAGETQYFGPGTRLLVL.

V and J are TRBV20-1 and TRBJ1-2, with D possibly matching TRBD1 (6 bases). The V end lost 2 bases, the J end lost 7 bases, and 14 bases lay between the germline ends. This CDR3 comprises 13 residues. In germline, CDR1 is DFQATT, CDR2 SNEGSKA (reference sequence). The CDR3, as DNA: TGCAGTGCTAGACGATCACAGGGTAGTGGCTACACCTTC. Translating gives CSARRSQGSGYTF.

The chain is built from TRBV11-2 and TRBJ1-1, with D unresolved. V lost 1 base and J lost 1, with 7 bases in between. The CDR3 is 14 residues long. The V gene's germline CDR1 is SGHAT and CDR2 FQNNGV. CDR3 amino acids: CASSLADWNTEAFF. The CDR3 DNA reads as TGTGCCAGCAGCTTAGCAGACTGGAACACTGAAGCTTTCTTT.

This clonotype has just a few counts. This chain links TRBV5-5 with TRBJ1-1, with D perhaps matching TRBD1 (5 bases). CDR3 length: 14 amino acids. Between the trimmed V and J ends, which lost 2 bases and 3 bases, there was a span of 11 bases. Germline-derived CDR1 and CDR2 are SGHKS and YYEKEE (reference sequence). The CDR3 reads CASSLNQGYTEAFF. In DNA form, the CDR3 reads TGTGCCAGCAGCTTAAATCAGGGTTACACTGAAGCTTTCTTT.

V gene TRBV29-1 combines with J gene TRBJ2-1; no definite D call. V was clipped by 0 bases and J by 8 bases, with 8 bases between them. The germline V gene encodes CDR1 SQVTM and CDR2 ANQGSEA. The CDR3 extends over 12 amino acids. The CDR3 DNA follows: TGCAGCGTTGAAGACGTAGAGGATGAGCAGTTCTTC. Its translation: CSVEDVEDEQFF.

This clonotype has ten or more counts. The chain couples TRBV24-1 to TRBJ2-1; D uncertain. The CDR3 covers 13 residues. Germline loops: CDR1 KGHDR, CDR2 SFDVKD. Trimming cost V 12 bases and J 0 bases, with 11 bases left between them. CDR3 region: CAAGRSSYNEQFF. The CDR3 nucleotides are TGTGCCGCCGGACGAAGCTCCTACAATGAGCAGTTCTTC.

This clonotype was found many times. This CDR3 reads CASSYRTSGSYEQYF. The CDR3, as DNA: TGTGCCAGCAGTTACAGGACTAGCGGCTCCTACGAGCAGTACTTC. The chain has TRBV6-6 and TRBJ2-7, with TRBD2 identical over 10 bases. The J segment lost 0 bases and the V segment lost 2 bases, leaving 1 base of the junction unmatched. CDR3 length: 15 amino acids. In germline, CDR1 is MNHNY, CDR2 SVGAGI (reference sequence).

The rearrangement uses TRBV2 and TRBJ2-1; 11 nucleotides align to TRBD2. The CDR3 sequence is 16 residues long. Trimming removed 6 bases from V and 7 bases from J; junction bases left unmatched: 11. The V gene's germline CDR1 is SNHLY and CDR2 FYNNEI. The CDR3: CASRQRRASGRNEQFF. The CDR3 DNA is TGTGCCAGCAGACAACGGAGGGCTAGCGGGAGGAATGAGCAGTTCTTC.

The chain recombines TRBV5-4 with TRBJ1-3; the D is unclear. The length of the CDR3 is 16 residues. With 0 bases removed from V and 3 bases from J, the gap between germline ends came to 13 bases. Looked up from germline, CDR1 is SGHNT and CDR2 is YYREEE (reference sequence). The DNA of the CDR3 is TGTGCCAGCAGCTTGGGCGGTGGAGGAGGTGGAAACACCATATATTTT. Protein: CASSLGGGGGGNTIYF.